Sequencing of this T cell receptor beta chain was carried out in a study of a mutant IDH1 vaccine in newly diagnosed glioma. Whole-study context: Eight vaccine doses were administered to patients at weeks 1, 3, 5, 7, 11, 15, 19 and 23. Onset of vaccination occurred 4-6 weeks following radiotherapy alone, or with temozolomide cycles. Before enrollment, the patients had been treated with radiotherapy alone, temozolomide alone, or both together. Most of them had received both.

This clone was counted only a few times. The antigen is not known. Described time point: week 11, during vaccination. The investigators gave 300 ug of mutant IDH1 20-mer peptide in each vaccine dose, together with topical imiquimod. Each donor presented with a new WHO grade 3 or 4 astrocytoma that tested IDH1-mutant and showed ATRX loss. Sequencing was performed with immunoSEQ multiplex PCR; in TCRdb, only in-frame clones are kept and a portion is missing. The data contain some 60,000 clones, 75% to 90% of them singletons. The V gene end was trimmed by 5 bases and the J gene end by 6 bases; junction bases not matched to a gene: 9. This CDR3 spans 14 amino acids. Per the germline V gene, CDR1 is SGHAT and CDR2 is FQNNGV.

This TCR was recovered from a man aged 50 to 59 with glioma. The material was PBMCs, obtained from a glioma patient whose treatment included an IDH1 peptide vaccine. The V and J genes are TRBV11-2 and TRBJ2-7, with 8 bases that match TRBD2. The CDR3 spells CASSPGLASLEQYF. The CDR3 nucleotides read TGTGCCAGCAGCCCCGGACTAGCCTCCCTCGAGCAGTACTTC. Full variable domain (missing parts from reference TRBV11-2 and TRBJ2-7): EAGVAQSPRYKIIEKRQSVAFWCNPISGHATLYWYQQILGQGPKLLIQFQNNGVVDDSQLPKDRFSAERLKGVDSTLKIQPAKLEDSAVYLCASSPGLASLEQYFGPGTRLTVT.